The rows below give T cell receptor beta chains drawn from one sample of a study of radiotherapy plus CTLA-4 blockade in lung cancer. The method was immunoSEQ multiplex PCR; TCRdb's version includes in-frame clones alone and lacks a portion of them. The profile shows around 70,000 clones, roughly four fifths of them singletons. The specimen was peripheral blood, collected from a patient treated with radiotherapy plus ipilimumab. The receptors stem from a human donor with non-small cell lung cancer whose response to radiotherapy plus ipilimumab could not be evaluated. Some clones in this sample may be carry-over from other donors' samples. CDR3s include the opening cysteine and the closing phenylalanine or tryptophan. A D gene is named only where the DNA matches it firmly. The size entry is marked missing in some rows and otherwise reads once, few, many or a size class.

d_call j_call clone_size v_call cdr3_nt cdr3_aa
. TRBJ2-5 few TRBV30 TGTGCCTGGAGGTTGGGAGGAGAGACCCAGTACTTC CAWRLGGETQYF
. TRBJ2-7 few TRBV6-5 TGTGCCAGCCACGGAGGGTTAGCCTACGAGCAGTACTTC CASHGGLAYEQYF
. TRBJ1-1 . TRBV5-1 TGCGCCAGCAGCTTGGCCCCAGGGGACACTGAAGCTTTCTTT CASSLAPGDTEAFF
TRBD1 TRBJ2-3 few TRBV5-8 TGTGCCAGCAGGTACGGGACAGGGCTCGCAGATACGCAGTATTTT CASRYGTGLADTQYF
TRBD1 TRBJ2-5 . TRBV5-1 TGCGCCAGCAGCTTTGGACAGGGGGCTAAAGAGACCCAGTACTTC CASSFGQGAKETQYF
. TRBJ1-1 . TRBV19 TGTGCCAGTAGTATGGTCAGGGGCGGCACTGAAGCTTTCTTT CASSMVRGGTEAFF
TRBD1 TRBJ1-5 few TRBV10-3 TGTGCCATCAGTTTGGACAGGAGGAATCAGCCCCAGCATTTT CAISLDRRNQPQHF
. TRBJ2-3 . TRBV27 TGTGCCAGCAGTTTAGGGCGGGGAGATACGCAGTATTTT CASSLGRGDTQYF
. TRBJ2-1 . TRBV7-7 TGTGCTAGCAGCTTGTACAGGGAGAGTGAGCAGTTCTTC CASSLYRESEQFF
. TRBJ2-2 . TRBV18 TGTGCCAGCTCCCCCCGCCAGGGGAACACCGGGGAGCTGTTTTTT CASSPRQGNTGELFF
TRBD1 TRBJ2-3 . TRBV27 TGTGCCAGCAACTTCCTGGGACAGGGAACATCAGATACGCAGTATTTT CASNFLGQGTSDTQYF
. TRBJ1-1 . TRBV15 TGTGCCACCAGCAGAGATCTTTGGGGGGACACTGAAGCTTTCTTT CATSRDLWGDTEAFF
. TRBJ1-2 few TRBV2 TGTGCCAGCCCAGCCATGGAGGGTGGCTACACCTTC CASPAMEGGYTF
. TRBJ1-2 . TRBV13 TGTGCCAGCAGCCTCCGGACAGTCACCTATGGCTACACCTTC CASSLRTVTYGYTF
TRBD1 TRBJ1-5 . TRBV5-6 TGTGCCAGCAGGGAACAGGGGGCAGGAAATCAGCCCCAGCATTTT CASREQGAGNQPQHF
. TRBJ1-1 . TRBV28 TGTGCCAGCAGTTTAGGGGGCAGGACTGAAGCTTTCTTT CASSLGGRTEAFF
TRBD2 TRBJ2-7 . TRBV5-6 TGTGCCAGCAGCTTGGTAGCGGGGGGGACCTACGAGCAGTACTTC CASSLVAGGTYEQYF
. TRBJ1-5 few TRBV28 TGTGCCAGCAGAACAGGGTCTTATACCGGTGAGCCCCAGCATTTT CASRTGSYTGEPQHF
. TRBJ1-4 . TRBV10-3 TGTGCCATCAGTGAGGGAGGAGGTCTGGCTAATGAAAAACTGTTTTTT CAISEGGGLANEKLFF
. TRBJ2-1 . TRBV7-8 TGTGCCAGCAGCTACTTCAGGGGCGGCTCCTACAATGAGCAGTTCTTC CASSYFRGGSYNEQFF
. TRBJ2-5 . TRBV12-5 TGTGCTAGTGGTCTCCGACGGGAGAACCAAGAGACCCAGTACTTC CASGLRRENQETQYF
. TRBJ1-1 . TRBV4-3 TGCGCCAGCAGCCAAGAGGGCCTCACCGGGGGGACTGAAGCTTTCTTT CASSQEGLTGGTEAFF
. TRBJ1-3 . TRBV9 TGTGCCAGCAGCCGATCGAGGGGGTCTGGAAACACCATATATTTT CASSRSRGSGNTIYF
. TRBJ1-2 . TRBV7-6 TGTGCCAGCAGCTTCGGGGGGTCACTACTTAATAACTATGGCTACACCTTC CASSFGGSLLNNYGYTF
. TRBJ1-6 . TRBV6-5 TGTGCCAGCTCCCTTCGAGTCGGGAATAATTCACCCCTCCACTTT CASSLRVGNNSPLHF
. TRBJ1-1 few TRBV7-9 TGTGCCAGCAGCTTCGGACAGTCCACTGAAGCTTTCTTT CASSFGQSTEAFF
. TRBJ1-6 . TRBV27 TGTGCCAGCAGTTGGGCCCCATACGCCCTCCACTTT CASSWAPYALHF
TRBD1 TRBJ1-2 . TRBV5-4 TGTGCCAGCAGCTTGGACAGGGGGCTCTATGGCTACACCTTC CASSLDRGLYGYTF
TRBD1 TRBJ1-5 . TRBV4-1 TGCGCCAGCAGCCAGCGACAGGGGGCAGATGGCAATCAGCCCCAGCATTTT CASSQRQGADGNQPQHF
. TRBJ1-2 few TRBV27 TGTGCCAGCAGGCCTCCCTCAGTTAACTATGGCTACACCTTC CASRPPSVNYGYTF
TRBD1 TRBJ2-7 . TRBV5-1 TGCGCCAGCGGACAGGGGCCCCCCCACGAGCAGTACTTC CASGQGPPHEQYF
. TRBJ2-5 . TRBV7-8 TGTGCCAGCAGCTCACAGGGAGTGGAGACCCAGTACTTC CASSSQGVETQYF
. TRBJ2-2 . TRBV9 TGTGCCAGCAGCGTAGCCCAACAGGGTCCTGCCGGGGAGCTGTTTTTT CASSVAQQGPAGELFF
. TRBJ1-3 . TRBV6-5 TGTGCCAGCAGTTACTCGACAGGCAGCTCTGGAAACACCATATATTTT CASSYSTGSSGNTIYF
. TRBJ1-3 . TRBV6-1 TGTGCCAGCAGTGAAGCAGGGGGGGGTCTAACTGGAAACACCATATATTTT CASSEAGGGLTGNTIYF
. TRBJ2-1 . TRBV30 TGTGCCTGGGAGACTGGTTCGGAGCAGTTCTTC CAWETGSEQFF
TRBD1 TRBJ2-4 . TRBV28 TGTGCCAGCACAGGGGGCGCAAACATTCAGTACTTC CASTGGANIQYF
TRBD1 TRBJ2-2 . TRBV19 TGTGCCAGTAGTAAAGCCCGGACAGGTTCCACCGGGGAGCTGTTTTTT CASSKARTGSTGELFF